The 20 T cell receptor beta chains given below trace back to one sample, sequenced in a study of shared clonotypes between healthy human individuals. TCRdb's copy holds only in-frame clones and misses some; the assay was immunoSEQ multiplex PCR. Of more than 550,000 clones listed, approximately 77% are singletons. Specimen: memory CD4+ T cells sorted from blood. The subset was: CD45RA-negative fraction. The receptors were sampled from a woman aged 25 to 45 in good health.

V is TRBV2 and J is TRBJ2-1, with D tentatively TRBD1 or TRBD2 (5 bases each). The ends were cut back, 8 bases at V and 6 bases at J, with 14 bases in the middle. This CDR3 contains 13 residues. Germline V gives CDR1 SNHLY, CDR2 FYNNEI. CDR3 in amino acids: CASVSIGTNEQFF. The CDR3 nucleotides read TGTGCCAGCGTGTCTATCGGGACCAATGAGCAGTTCTTC.

The gene calls are TRBV7-2 and TRBJ2-7, with 7 nucleotides matching TRBD1. The germline V gene encodes CDR1 SGHTA and CDR2 FQGNSA. V gave up 0 bases and J gave up 4 bases; unmatched junction bases: 9. The length of the CDR3 is 16 residues. CDR3 sequence (DNA): TGTGCCAGCAGCTTAGCCCAGGGGGTGATTGGTTACGAGCAGTACTTC. It is translated as CASSLAQGVIGYEQYF.

The V call is TRBV28, the J call TRBJ1-5; D is perhaps TRBD1 (5 bases). CDR1 and CDR2 from the germline V gene are MDHEN and SYDVKM. CDR3 length: 16 amino acids. The ends were cut back, 6 bases at V and 0 bases at J, with 15 bases in the middle. The DNA of the CDR3 is TGTGCCAGCAGGTCTCCCGGGGCTTATAGCAATCAGCCCCAGCATTTT. This translates into CASRSPGAYSNQPQHF.

The table lists this clone with a count of one. This chain links TRBV12-5 with TRBJ2-1; 11 bases fit TRBD2. From germline, CDR1 is LGHNT and CDR2 FRNRAP. V gave up 6 bases and J gave up 9 bases; unmatched junction bases: 4. The length of the CDR3 is 13 residues. The CDR3 DNA reads TGTGCTAGTGGCATCGGACTAGCGGGTGAGCAGTTCTTC. This translates into CASGIGLAGEQFF. The full variable domain, its missing parts supplied by reference TRBV12-5 and TRBJ2-1, is DARVTQTPRHKVTEMGQEVTMRCQPILGHNTVFWYRQTMMQGLELLAYFRNRAPLDDSGMPKDRFSAEMPDATLATLKIQPSEPRDSAVYFCASGIGLAGEQFFGPGTRLTVL.

V and J are TRBV6-5 and TRBJ1-4; 8 nucleotides match TRBD1. The CDR3 is 15 amino acids. V lost 5 bases, J lost 1 base, and 3 bases stayed unmatched. Germline V gene data show CDR1 as MNHEY and CDR2 as SVGAGI. The CDR3, as DNA: TGTGCCAGCAGTGGAACAGGGGGAACTAATGAAAAACTGTTTTTT. Protein: CASSGTGGTNEKLFF.

This rearrangement joins TRBV2 to TRBJ2-7; 10 bases agree with TRBD2. Germline loops: CDR1 SNHLY, CDR2 FYNNEI. This CDR3 is 13 amino acids long. J lost 4 bases, V lost 8 bases, and 5 bases had no gene match. The CDR3 nucleotides are TGTGCCAGCGCTAGCGGGAGAATTTACGAGCAGTACTTC. This codes for CASASGRIYEQYF.

The rearrangement links TRBV9 to TRBJ2-3; weak D call: TRBD2 (8 bases). V was shortened by 4 bases and J by 2 bases, with 20 bases between the two germline ends. The germline CDR1 and CDR2 sequences are SGDLS and YYNGEE. The CDR3 covers 17 residues. The CDR3 spells CASSTGGGGFVTDTQYF. The DNA for the CDR3 is TGTGCCAGCAGCACGGGAGGGGGCGGGTTCGTCACAGATACGCAGTATTTT.

J is TRBJ2-1 and V is TRBV4-1, with no clear D. CDR1 is MGHRA, CDR2 YSYEKL, per germline. V lost 1 base and J 0 bases, leaving 13 bases between the germline ends. The CDR3 consists of 17 residues. CDR3 DNA: TGCGCCAGCAGCCAAGGCCTTCGGGCCACCTCCTACAATGAGCAGTTCTTC. Translated, it gives CASSQGLRATSYNEQFF.

This clone showed up just a few times. The rearrangement joins TRBV18 to TRBJ2-2, with D perhaps TRBD2 (6 bases). Germline V gene sequence: CDR1 KGHSH, CDR2 LQKENI. Between the trimmed V and J ends, which lost 7 bases and 0 bases, there was a span of 15 bases. The CDR3 has 16 amino acids. As DNA, the CDR3 is TGTGCCAGCTACCCTCCGGGCGGGGCGAACACCGGGGAGCTGTTTTTT. This translates into CASYPPGGANTGELFF.

The chain links TRBV4-1 to TRBJ2-2; 9 bases are shared with TRBD1. Losses at the gene ends were 2 bases for V and 4 bases for J; bases not matched to a gene: 5. This CDR3 comprises 16 residues. The germline V gene encodes CDR1 MGHRA and CDR2 YSYEKL. The CDR3 coding sequence is TGCGCCAGCAGCCAAAGGACAGGGGTTGGCACCGGGGAGCTGTTTTTT. This sequence encodes CASSQRTGVGTGELFF.

The chain carries TRBV5-1 and TRBJ1-3, with TRBD1 identical over 7 bases. V lost 0 bases, J lost 5 bases, and 11 bases stayed unmatched. The CDR3 length is 17 residues. Germline assignment: CDR1 SGHRS and CDR2 YFSETQ. The CDR3 DNA reads as TGCGCCAGCAGCTTGGGAGTTAAGGCAGGGGGTAGAAACACCATATATTTT. Its translation: CASSLGVKAGGRNTIYF.

There are a few counts of this clone. The chain is built from TRBV27 and TRBJ2-2, with 8 bases identical to TRBD1. CDR3 length: 15 residues. V was pared by 8 bases and J by 4 bases, with 9 bases of the junction left unmatched. Germline V gene lookup returns CDR1 MNHEY and CDR2 SMNVEV (reference sequence). The CDR3 protein is CASGSAQGGTGELFF. The CDR3 nucleotides read TGTGCCAGCGGCTCCGCACAGGGGGGCACCGGGGAGCTGTTTTTT.

The CDR3 here is CSVGGRGADEQYF. CDR3 sequence (DNA): TGCAGCGTTGGAGGCAGGGGGGCCGACGAGCAGTACTTC. V gene TRBV29-1 combines with J gene TRBJ2-5; D perhaps matches TRBD1 (7 bases). The J call may not be correct, given that the DNA end is closer to TRBJ2-7. Germline values: CDR1 SQVTM, CDR2 ANQGSEA. The CDR3 is 13 residues long.

This chain connects TRBV19 to TRBJ2-1, with 8 nucleotides matching TRBD2. The V gene end was trimmed by 3 bases and the J gene end by 0 bases; junction bases not matched to a gene: 4. The CDR3 extends over 16 amino acids. Germline loops: CDR1 LNHDA, CDR2 SQIVND (reference sequence). The CDR3 here is CASSMLAGISYNEQFF. The DNA of the CDR3 is TGTGCCAGTAGTATGTTAGCGGGGATCTCCTACAATGAGCAGTTCTTC.

V and J are TRBV7-9 and TRBJ2-6; D possibly uses TRBD1 or TRBD2 (5 bases each). The CDR3 covers 17 residues. Trimming removed 2 bases from V and 4 bases from J, with 15 bases in between. Per the germline V gene, CDR1 is SEHNR and CDR2 is FQNEAQ (reference sequence). The CDR3 region has the DNA TGTGCCAGCAGCTTAAAAGTCTCCGGGACCGGGGCCAACGTCCTGACTTTC. Amino acid sequence: CASSLKVSGTGANVLTF.

The chain carries TRBV30 and TRBJ2-4; tentatively, D is TRBD2 (6 bases). The germline gives CDR1 GTSNPN, CDR2 SVGIG (reference sequence). The CDR3 spans 14 residues. With 2 bases removed from V and 7 bases from J, the gap between germline ends came to 15 bases. The CDR3 spells CAWSRVGTLNIQYF. The CDR3 DNA reads TGTGCCTGGAGTCGAGTCGGGACTCTTAACATTCAGTACTTC.

This chain uses TRBV7-2 with TRBJ1-2, with 9 positions matching TRBD1. CDR1 SGHTA and CDR2 FQGNSA come from the germline V gene. The CDR3 loop spans 16 amino acids. Trimming took 4 bases from V and 4 from J; bases not matched to a gene: 10. The CDR3 nucleotides read TGTGCCAGCAGCTCCTTTACAGGGGGCGAGGTCTATGGCTACACCTTC. As protein: CASSSFTGGEVYGYTF.

The chain employs TRBV7-6 and TRBJ2-7, with a tentative D call TRBD1 (6 bases). The CDR3 is 13 residues long. In germline, CDR1 is SGHVS, CDR2 FNYEAQ. Trimming left V 6 bases short and J 4 bases short, with 13 bases between. CDR3 sequence (DNA): TGTGCCAGCAGTGTGGACAGAGGTTACGAGCAGTACTTC. Translated: CASSVDRGYEQYF.

The CDR3 DNA sequence: TGTGCCAGCAGCCTACCCGGGACAGGGGGATTCGGCTACACCTTC. This gives the protein CASSLPGTGGFGYTF. The genes are TRBV5-6 and TRBJ1-2, with TRBD1 identical over 11 bases. V shed 4 bases, J shed 8 bases, and the junction held 10 bases outside the gene matches. CDR1 is SGHDT and CDR2 is YYEEEE in the germline V gene. The CDR3 spans 15 residues.

This chain connects TRBV5-4 to TRBJ1-1; D is perhaps TRBD1 (6 bases). The ends were cut back, 4 bases at V and 5 bases at J, with 15 bases in the middle. Germline V gene lookup returns CDR1 SGHNT and CDR2 YYREEE (reference sequence). The CDR3 sequence is 14 residues long. Here the CDR3 reads CASSPRGGSTEAFF. The CDR3 nucleotides are TGTGCCAGCAGCCCAAGAGGGGGTAGTACTGAAGCTTTCTTT.